What follows are 29 T cell receptor beta chains derived from one specimen sequenced in a study of blood T cell repertoires in COVID-19. TCRdb's copy holds only in-frame clones and misses some; the assay was immunoSEQ multiplex PCR. The repertoire holds about 250,000 clones, with about 80% as singletons. The sequencing sample was made of peripheral blood. The receptors shown here come from an elderly man with acute or convalescent COVID-19.

This rearrangement joins TRBV27 to TRBJ1-3; 7 nucleotides align to TRBD1. Germline V gene data show CDR1 as MNHEY and CDR2 as SMNVEV (reference sequence). The V and J ends lost 5 bases and 4 bases, in that order; junction bases with no gene match: 8. The CDR3 runs 15 residues. CDR3 nucleotide sequence: TGTGCCAGCAGTCCCCGAACAGGGGCCGGAAACACCATATATTTT. Translated, it gives CASSPRTGAGNTIYF.

This clone was detected a few times. The chain couples TRBV10-3 to TRBJ2-1, with TRBD2 identical over 10 bases. In germline, CDR1 is ENHRY, CDR2 SYGVKD. The V and J ends lost 1 base and 5 bases, in that order; junction bases with no gene match: 11. This CDR3 region has 18 residues. The DNA for the CDR3 is TGTGCCATCAGTGAGTGGGATAGTGGACTAGCGGACCACAATGAGCAGTTCTTC. Its translation is CAISEWDSGLADHNEQFF.

The V gene is TRBV7-2, the J gene TRBJ1-5; TRBD1 agrees at 8 bases. CDR1 is SGHTA and CDR2 is FQGNSA in the germline V gene. With 6 bases clipped from V and 6 bases from J, the junction kept 7 bases outside the gene matches. The CDR3 has 14 amino acids. CDR3 amino acids: CASRVQGAGQPQHF. CDR3 bases: TGTGCCAGCAGGGTCCAGGGGGCTGGTCAGCCCCAGCATTTT.

This clone was counted a few times. The chain has TRBV2 and TRBJ2-6; D is perhaps TRBD2 (5 bases). From germline, CDR1 is SNHLY and CDR2 FYNNEI. The V gene lost 7 bases and the J gene lost 0 bases, with 13 bases spanning the gap. The length of the CDR3 is 16 residues. The DNA for the CDR3 is TGTGCCAGCACCCTACAAGGACTCTCTGGGGCCAACGTCCTGACTTTC. This codes for CASTLQGLSGANVLTF.

This clone is a singleton in its sample. CDR3 nucleotides: TGTGCCAGCAGTTTACAACAGTACTACTATGGCTACACCTTC. It translates to CASSLQQYYYGYTF. The chain employs TRBV28 and TRBJ1-2; D is uncertain. CDR3 length equals 14 residues. V lost 2 bases and J lost 3, with 10 bases in between. Germline V gene data show CDR1 as MDHEN and CDR2 as SYDVKM.

V gene TRBV19 combines with J gene TRBJ2-5; 10 bases fit TRBD1. The V gene's germline CDR1 is LNHDA and CDR2 SQIVND (reference sequence). Germline trimming cut 4 bases from V and 4 bases from J; bases unmatched to any gene: 3. The CDR3 has 14 residues. CDR3 amino acids: CASSKTGGRETQYF. The CDR3 nucleotides read TGTGCCAGTAGTAAGACAGGGGGCCGAGAGACCCAGTACTTC.

The rearrangement uses TRBV11-2 and TRBJ2-7; maybe TRBD2 (5 bases). The CDR3 runs 15 residues. Deletions cut 1 base from V and 2 bases from J, with 12 bases between. CDR1 is SGHAT, CDR2 FQNNGV, per germline. CDR3 sequence (DNA): TGTGCCAGCAGCTTAGGTACGGGGAGACCCTACGAGCAGTACTTC. This gives the protein CASSLGTGRPYEQYF.

This sequence joins TRBV29-1 and TRBJ2-7; D call uncertain. Germline V gives CDR1 SQVTM, CDR2 ANQGSEA. The CDR3 length is 13 residues. Trimming took off 4 bases at V and 0 bases at J, with 10 bases between the two ends. CDR3 sequence: CSVVQDNSYEQYF. The CDR3 DNA reads TGCAGCGTTGTCCAAGACAACTCCTACGAGCAGTACTTC.

The chain couples TRBV30 to TRBJ1-6; 7 positions agree with TRBD1. The germline V gene has CDR1 GTSNPN and CDR2 SVGIG (reference sequence). With V trimmed by 3 bases and J by 7 bases, 3 bases remained unmatched. CDR3 length equals 13 residues. CDR3 DNA sequence: TGTGCCTGGAGGACGACAGGGAATTCACCCCTCCACTTT. It yields the protein CAWRTTGNSPLHF.

J is TRBJ1-2 and V is TRBV7-6, with 9 nucleotides matching TRBD1. This CDR3 has 16 amino acids. V trimming: 0 bases; J trimming: 2 bases; junction bases outside the gene matches: 4. Germline CDR1 is SGHVS and CDR2 is FNYEAQ. The CDR3 bases are TGTGCCAGCAGCTTAGCCTCCGGGACAGGGAACTATGGCTACACCTTC. Amino acids: CASSLASGTGNYGYTF.

This rearrangement joins TRBV5-1 to TRBJ2-1; 8 bases align to TRBD1. The CDR3 is 14 amino acids. The junction had 3 bases not matched to a gene; V was cut back by 4 bases and J by 3 bases. The germline CDR1 and CDR2 sequences are SGHRS and YFSETQ. The CDR3 reads CASSRDRGYNEQFF. The CDR3 DNA is TGCGCCAGCAGCCGCGACAGGGGCTACAATGAGCAGTTCTTC.

J is TRBJ1-6 and V is TRBV15, with 8 bases fitting TRBD1. The V gene's germline CDR1 is LNHNV and CDR2 YYDKDF (reference sequence). With 5 bases clipped from V and 4 bases from J, the junction kept 4 bases outside the gene matches. CDR3 length equals 15 residues. The CDR3 coding sequence is TGTGCCACCAGCGTCGGACAGGGTTATAATTCACCCCTCCACTTT. Amino acid sequence: CATSVGQGYNSPLHF.

The rearrangement links TRBV11-1 to TRBJ2-1; TRBD2 matches at 15 bases. The V and J ends lost 6 bases and 9 bases, in that order; junction bases with no gene match: 6. CDR1 is SGHAT, CDR2 FQDESV, per germline (reference sequence). The CDR3 spans 15 residues. In DNA, the CDR3 is TGTGCCAGCAGTCTCATGGGACTAGCGGGAGGTGAGCAGTTCTTC. Translation gives CASSLMGLAGGEQFF.

V and J are TRBV2 and TRBJ2-5, with 8 bases fitting TRBD1. J was trimmed by 6 bases and V by 7 bases; bases with no gene match: 10. CDR1 SNHLY and CDR2 FYNNEI come from the germline V gene. This CDR3 spans 14 amino acids. The CDR3 loop reads CASTRDRGDQTQYF. In DNA form, the CDR3 reads TGTGCCAGCACCCGCGACAGGGGCGATCAGACCCAGTACTTC.

The chain carries TRBV5-6 and TRBJ2-7, with D tentatively TRBD2 (5 bases). Germline V CDR1 and CDR2: SGHDT, YYEEEE. The germline V and J ends were trimmed by 4 bases and 2 bases, with 25 bases remaining between them. CDR3 length: 18 residues. CDR3 DNA: TGTGCCAGCAGCCCCCCCGGCGACTATTCGATACCGACCTACGAGCAGTACTTC. As protein: CASSPPGDYSIPTYEQYF.

The chain recombines TRBV3-1 (or the pseudogene TRBV3-2) with TRBJ1-5, with a weak D call TRBD1 (5 bases). Germline V gene sequence: CDR1 LGHDT, CDR2 YNNKEL (reference sequence). The CDR3 is 15 residues long. V lost 2 bases, J lost 0 bases, and 8 bases lay in between. CDR3 protein: CASSQRGVSNQPQHF. The CDR3 DNA is TGTGCCAGCAGCCAACGGGGGGTTAGCAATCAGCCCCAGCATTTT.

The V call is TRBV19, the J call TRBJ1-1; D is uncertain. The CDR3 consists of 12 residues. Per germline, CDR1 LNHDA and CDR2 SQIVND (reference sequence). V was clipped by 1 base and J by 7 bases, with 7 bases between them. CDR3 residues: CASSIGRSEAFF. The CDR3 nucleotides read TGTGCCAGTAGTATAGGCAGAAGTGAAGCTTTCTTT.

V usage is TRBV9 and J usage is TRBJ1-4; D remains unclear. Germline values: CDR1 SGDLS, CDR2 YYNGEE. CDR3 length: 13 amino acids. V was pared by 0 bases and J by 5 bases, with 5 bases between. The CDR3 DNA reads as TGTGCCAGCAGCGTAGGGCCGAATGAAAAACTGTTTTTT. Its protein product is CASSVGPNEKLFF.

CDR3 sequence reads: CATSDFPQTGRYYNEQFF. The CDR3 nucleotides read TGTGCCACCAGTGATTTCCCCCAGACAGGGAGGTACTACAATGAGCAGTTCTTC. The chain joins TRBV24-1 to TRBJ2-1, with D possibly being TRBD1 (7 bases). Germline-derived CDR1 and CDR2 are KGHDR and SFDVKD. Trimming pared 1 base from V and 3 bases from J, leaving 18 bases between. This CDR3 has 18 amino acids.

The chain recombines TRBV27 with TRBJ1-2, with 9 bases lining up with TRBD1. CDR1 is MNHEY, CDR2 SMNVEV, per germline (reference sequence). The trim removed 2 bases at V and 4 bases at J, leaving 8 bases unmatched. The CDR3 is 16 residues long. The CDR3 DNA sequence: TGTGCCAGCAGTTTACGGTACAGGGGGCGCGGCTATGGCTACACCTTC. This codes for CASSLRYRGRGYGYTF.

This chain connects TRBV3-1 (or the pseudogene TRBV3-2) to TRBJ1-3; unclear D gene. This CDR3 contains 15 residues. With 0 bases removed from V and 0 bases from J, the gap between germline ends came to 6 bases. CDR1 and CDR2 from the germline V gene are LGHDT and YNNKEL (reference sequence). The CDR3 spells CASSQDAVSGNTIYF. For the CDR3, the DNA is TGTGCCAGCAGCCAAGATGCAGTCTCTGGAAACACCATATATTTT.

The rearrangement uses TRBV7-9 and TRBJ1-2; unclear D gene. The CDR3 is 18 residues long. The germline gives CDR1 SEHNR, CDR2 FQNEAQ (reference sequence). Trimming left V 0 bases short and J 4 bases short, with 21 bases between. DNA of the CDR3: TGTGCCAGCAGCTTAGCTGGGGAGAGAGTTCTGGGAGGCTATGGCTACACCTTC. Translation: CASSLAGERVLGGYGYTF.

The chain recombines TRBV24-1 with TRBJ2-3; D gene uncertain. This CDR3 comprises 14 residues. Germline CDR1 and CDR2: KGHDR and SFDVKD. The V end lost 1 base, the J end lost 7 bases, and 11 bases lay between the germline ends. The CDR3 sequence is CATSDFPGPYTQYF. The DNA for the CDR3 is TGTGCCACCAGTGATTTTCCTGGGCCCTATACGCAGTATTTT.

CDR3 sequence reads: CASSIGQGLVGYTF. CDR3 sequence (DNA): TGTGCCAGTAGTATCGGACAGGGACTTGTTGGCTACACCTTC. V is TRBV19 and J is TRBJ1-2, with TRBD1 matching over 8 bases. The CDR3 is made up of 14 amino acids. V dropped 3 bases and J dropped 7; count of bases not matched to a gene: 7. Germline V gene sequence: CDR1 LNHDA, CDR2 SQIVND (reference sequence).

CDR3 DNA: TGTGCCAGCAGGCTACAGGGGACTGGAAACACCATATATTTT. The encoded protein is CASRLQGTGNTIYF. The rearrangement links TRBV28 to TRBJ1-3, with 7 positions matching TRBD1. Germline CDR1 MDHEN, CDR2 SYDVKM. This CDR3 has 14 residues. Losses at the gene ends were 6 bases for V and 2 bases for J; bases not matched to a gene: 4.

This rearrangement joins TRBV10-2 to TRBJ1-3; 7 nucleotides align to TRBD1. Unmatched junction bases numbered 4, after V lost 8 bases and J lost 0 bases. Germline assignment: CDR1 WSHSY and CDR2 SAAADI. This CDR3 contains 14 residues. The CDR3 nucleotides read TGCGCCAGCTCGGGACAGAGCTCTGGAAACACCATATATTTT. Its protein product is CASSGQSSGNTIYF.

This chain uses TRBV19 with TRBJ1-5, with a possible D match to TRBD1 (5 bases). This CDR3 comprises 15 residues. Trimming left V 7 bases short and J 0 bases short, with 13 bases between. In germline, CDR1 is LNHDA, CDR2 SQIVND (reference sequence). CDR3 DNA sequence: TGTGCCAGTAACTGGGGCGATGCTAGCAATCAGCCCCAGCATTTT. It encodes CASNWGDASNQPQHF. The whole variable domain, filled in from reference TRBV19 and TRBJ1-5, reads DGGITQSPKYLFRKEGQNVTLSCEQNLNHDAMYWYRQDPGQGLRLIYYSQIVNDFQKGDIAEGYSVSREKKESFPLTVTSAQKNPTAFYLCASNWGDASNQPQHFGDGTRLSIL.

In its sample, this clone was seen once. The V gene is TRBV3-1 (or the pseudogene TRBV3-2), the J gene TRBJ2-2; 14 bases match TRBD2. Trimming removed 2 bases from V and 6 bases from J; junction bases left unmatched: 5. The germline CDR1 and CDR2 sequences are LGHDT and YNNKEL (reference sequence). The CDR3 covers 17 residues. CDR3 protein: CASSQILTSGRAGELFF. CDR3 sequence (DNA): TGTGCCAGCAGCCAAATACTGACTAGCGGGAGGGCCGGGGAGCTGTTTTTT.

The rearrangement uses TRBV11-1 and TRBJ2-2, with D unresolved. Germline loops: CDR1 SGHAT, CDR2 FQDESV (reference sequence). This CDR3 spans 16 amino acids. Trimming removed 2 bases from V and 2 bases from J, with 12 bases in between. The CDR3: CASSLTEALNTGELFF. In DNA form, the CDR3 reads TGTGCCAGCAGCTTAACTGAAGCGCTCAACACCGGGGAGCTGTTTTTT.